These 15 T cell receptor beta chains came from one sample sequenced in a study of T cell clusters in autoimmune cytopenias. TRB was amplified by touch-down multiplex PCR, primer pools A and B combined. Using the multiplex PCR reads, TCRdb records one entry per CDR3 protein without DNA. The sample holds roughly 8,100 distinct CDR3 sequences. Some 38,000 genome equivalents of blood DNA were amplified for TRB. Sample: peripheral blood. The receptors derive from a human donor with an autoimmune cytopenia or autoimmune hepatitis (not recorded which).

This clonotype counts as medium-sized by frequency. This chain links TRBV27 with TRBJ1-6; the D gene TCRdb calls, TRBD1, cannot be checked with no DNA. CDR3 size: 14 residues. Germline V gene lookup returns CDR1 MNHEY and CDR2 SMNVEV (reference sequence). CDR3 loop: CASANLGVYSPLHF.

The chain links TRBV6-5 to TRBJ1-2; the D call of TRBD1 rests on TCRdb alone, since no DNA is present to check it. This CDR3 has 14 amino acids. CDR1 and CDR2 from the germline V gene are MNHEY and SVGAGI. The chain's CDR3 is CASSYSNRGGGYTF.

This clonotype ranks as medium-sized (0.01 to 0.1%) in terms of frequency. The chain couples TRBV6-1 to TRBJ2-3; the D gene TCRdb calls, TRBD1, cannot be checked with no DNA. The CDR3 has 14 residues. The germline CDR1 and CDR2 sequences are MNHNS and SASEGT. CDR3 sequence: CASAAGIITDTQYF.

The rearrangement uses TRBV6-6 and TRBJ2-7; TCRdb names TRBD1, which stays unverified in the absence of DNA. There are 14 residues in the CDR3. The germline V gene encodes CDR1 MNHNY and CDR2 SVGAGI (reference sequence). The CDR3 spells CASSPYTGAYEQYF.

Frequency places this clonotype as medium-sized. V usage is TRBV7-2 and J usage is TRBJ2-2; TCRdb gives TRBD1 as the D gene, but with no DNA this cannot be confirmed. CDR1 and CDR2 (germline): SGHTA, FQGNSA. The CDR3 contains 17 residues. The CDR3 sequence: CASSLADSLVGTGELFF.

The rearrangement links TRBV12-3 or TRBV12-4 to TRBJ2-7; TCRdb picks TRBD1, but there is no DNA to check that call. The CDR3 is 14 residues long. CDR3 in amino acids: CASRGGAGAYEQYF.

The V and J genes are TRBV20-1 and TRBJ1-4; TCRdb's assignment of TRBD1 cannot be checked, as there is no DNA. The CDR3 contains 16 residues. CDR1 and CDR2 from the germline V gene are DFQATT and SNEGSKA (reference sequence). CDR3 loop: CSARGVQGAEYEKLFF.

In terms of frequency, this clonotype is medium-sized. The chain recombines TRBV6-5 with TRBJ2-7; TCRdb selects TRBD1, and the lack of DNA leaves this call unchecked. From germline, CDR1 is MNHEY and CDR2 SVGAGI. The CDR3 loop spans 15 amino acids. The CDR3 is CASSSAKGATYEQYF.

This clonotype is medium-sized by frequency. This chain links TRBV6-2 or TRBV6-3 with TRBJ1-2; TCRdb's D call of TRBD1 is untestable without DNA. This CDR3 has 14 residues. Germline V gives CDR1 MNHEY, CDR2 SVGEGT. The CDR3 sequence: CASRTGDLNYGYTF.

CDR3 loop: CASSFANGREQYF. The chain uses TRBV6-6 and TRBJ2-7; the TCRdb D gene call, TRBD2, has no DNA to confirm it. Germline CDR1 and CDR2: MNHNY and SVGAGI (reference sequence). CDR3 length: 13 amino acids.

This chain's CDR3 is CASSQDREGKAFF. The V and J genes are TRBV14 and TRBJ1-1. Germline V lookup: CDR1 SGHDN, CDR2 FVKESK. The CDR3 has 13 residues.

The chain couples TRBV7-9 to TRBJ2-1; the D call from TCRdb, TRBD1, cannot be confirmed without DNA. Per germline, CDR1 SEHNR and CDR2 FQNEAQ (reference sequence). The length of the CDR3 is 14 residues. The chain's CDR3 is CASSLLSTGTGPFF.

This clonotype shows up as medium-sized (0.01 to 0.1%) by frequency. This chain connects TRBV18 to TRBJ2-3; TCRdb selects TRBD2, and the lack of DNA leaves this call unchecked. The CDR3 sequence is 15 residues long. Looked up from germline, CDR1 is KGHSH and CDR2 is LQKENI. The CDR3 region is CASSLQGHRTDTQYF.

This clonotype is deemed medium-sized by its frequency. The genes are TRBV19 and TRBJ1-6; with no DNA, the TCRdb D assignment of TRBD1 cannot be verified. The CDR3 is 14 residues long. Per the germline V gene, CDR1 is LNHDA and CDR2 is SQIVND (reference sequence). CDR3 sequence: CASSARGGNSPLHF.

The CDR3 sequence is CASSRFVGGSTDTQYF. The chain is built from TRBV18 and TRBJ2-3; TCRdb's D call of TRBD1 is untestable without DNA. Germline V gene lookup returns CDR1 KGHSH and CDR2 LQKENI. The CDR3 covers 16 residues.